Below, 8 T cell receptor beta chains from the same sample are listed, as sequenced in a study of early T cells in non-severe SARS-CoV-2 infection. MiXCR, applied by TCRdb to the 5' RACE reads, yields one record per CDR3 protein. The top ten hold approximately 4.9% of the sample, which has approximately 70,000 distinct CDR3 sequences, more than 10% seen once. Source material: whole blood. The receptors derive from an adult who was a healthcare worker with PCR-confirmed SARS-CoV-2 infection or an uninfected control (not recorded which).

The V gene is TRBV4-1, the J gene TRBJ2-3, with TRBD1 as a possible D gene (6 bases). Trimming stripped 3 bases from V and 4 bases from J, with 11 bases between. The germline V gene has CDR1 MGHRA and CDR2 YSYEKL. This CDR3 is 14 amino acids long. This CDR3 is CASSQQDSADTQYF. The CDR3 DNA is TGCGCCAGCAGCCAGCAGGACAGTGCAGATACGCAGTATTTT.

Written as DNA, the CDR3 is TGCGCCAGCAGTGAGGGGGGGGCACGCTATGGCTACACCTTC. Its translation: CASSEGGARYGYTF. This chain links TRBV10-2 with TRBJ1-2; D may be TRBD1 (6 bases). The germline V gene encodes CDR1 WSHSY and CDR2 SAAADI. CDR3 size: 14 residues. The germline V and J ends were trimmed by 2 bases and 4 bases, with 11 bases remaining between them.

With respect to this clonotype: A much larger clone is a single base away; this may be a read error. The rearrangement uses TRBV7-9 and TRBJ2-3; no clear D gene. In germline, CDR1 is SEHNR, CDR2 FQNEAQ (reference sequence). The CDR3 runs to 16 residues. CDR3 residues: CASSSRTLAGTDTQCF. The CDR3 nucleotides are TGTGCCAGCAGCTCCAGGACCCTGGCAGGTACAGATACGCAGTGTTTT.

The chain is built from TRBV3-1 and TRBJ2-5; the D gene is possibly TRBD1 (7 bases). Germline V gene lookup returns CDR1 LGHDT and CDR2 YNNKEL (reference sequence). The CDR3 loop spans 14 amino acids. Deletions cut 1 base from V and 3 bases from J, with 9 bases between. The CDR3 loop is CASSQGGTEETQYF. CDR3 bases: TGTGCCAGCAGCCAAGGCGGGACAGAAGAGACCCAGTACTTC.

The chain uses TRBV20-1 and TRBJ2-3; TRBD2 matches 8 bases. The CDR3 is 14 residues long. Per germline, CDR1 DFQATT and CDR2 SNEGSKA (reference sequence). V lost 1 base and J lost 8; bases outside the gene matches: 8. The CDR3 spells CSARAGLGVGTQYF. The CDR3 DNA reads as TGCAGTGCTAGAGCGGGACTAGGTGTGGGTACGCAGTATTTT.

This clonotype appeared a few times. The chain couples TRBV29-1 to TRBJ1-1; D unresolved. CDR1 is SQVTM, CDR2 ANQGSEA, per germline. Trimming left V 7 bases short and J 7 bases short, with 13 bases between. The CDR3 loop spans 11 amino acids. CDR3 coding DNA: TGCAGCGGTTCCGTTGTTGGTGAAGCTTTCTTT. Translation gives CSGSVVGEAFF.

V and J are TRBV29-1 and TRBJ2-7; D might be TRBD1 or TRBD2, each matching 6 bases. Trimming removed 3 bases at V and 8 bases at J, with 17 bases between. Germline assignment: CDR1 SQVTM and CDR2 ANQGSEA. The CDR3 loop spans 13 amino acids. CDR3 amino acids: CSVDGGFGGKQYF. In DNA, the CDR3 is TGCAGCGTTGACGGGGGCTTCGGGGGAAAGCAGTACTTC.

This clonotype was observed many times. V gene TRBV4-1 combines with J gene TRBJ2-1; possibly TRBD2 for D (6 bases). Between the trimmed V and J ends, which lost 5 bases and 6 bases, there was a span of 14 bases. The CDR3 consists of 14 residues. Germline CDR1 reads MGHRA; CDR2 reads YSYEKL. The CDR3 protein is CASSWGLDVNEQFF. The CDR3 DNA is TGCGCCAGCAGCTGGGGACTGGATGTCAATGAGCAGTTCTTC.